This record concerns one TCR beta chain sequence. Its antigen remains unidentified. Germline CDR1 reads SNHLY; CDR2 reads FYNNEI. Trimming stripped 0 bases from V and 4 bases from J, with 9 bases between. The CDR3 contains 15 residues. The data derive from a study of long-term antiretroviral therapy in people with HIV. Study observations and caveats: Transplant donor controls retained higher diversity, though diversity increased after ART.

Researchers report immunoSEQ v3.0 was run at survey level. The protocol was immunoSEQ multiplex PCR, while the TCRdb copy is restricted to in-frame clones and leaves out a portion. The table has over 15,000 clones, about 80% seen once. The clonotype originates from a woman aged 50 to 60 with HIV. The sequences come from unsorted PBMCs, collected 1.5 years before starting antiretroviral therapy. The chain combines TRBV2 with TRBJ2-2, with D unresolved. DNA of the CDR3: TGTGCCAGCAGTGAAGCGCTGTTAGGCACCGGGGAGCTGTTTTTT. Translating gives CASSEALLGTGELFF.